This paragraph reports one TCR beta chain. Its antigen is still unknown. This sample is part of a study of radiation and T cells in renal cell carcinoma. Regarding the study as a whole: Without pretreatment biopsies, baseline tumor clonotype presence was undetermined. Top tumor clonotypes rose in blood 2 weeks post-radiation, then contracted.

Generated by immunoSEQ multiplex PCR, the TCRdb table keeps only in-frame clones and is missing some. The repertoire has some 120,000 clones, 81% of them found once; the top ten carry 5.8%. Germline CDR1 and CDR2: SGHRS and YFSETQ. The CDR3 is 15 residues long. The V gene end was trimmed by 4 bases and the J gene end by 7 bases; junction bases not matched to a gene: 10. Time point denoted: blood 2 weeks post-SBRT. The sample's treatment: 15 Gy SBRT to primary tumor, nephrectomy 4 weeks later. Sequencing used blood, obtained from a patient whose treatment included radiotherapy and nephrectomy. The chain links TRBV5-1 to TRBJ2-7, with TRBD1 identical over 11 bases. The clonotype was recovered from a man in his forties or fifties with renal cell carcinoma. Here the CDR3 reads CASSPDGQGAREQYF. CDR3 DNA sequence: TGCGCCAGCAGCCCAGACGGACAGGGGGCGAGGGAGCAGTACTTC.